This entry lists 30 T cell receptor beta chains sequenced from one sample in a study of T cell changes during pregnancy in multiple sclerosis. Clones were sequenced by immunoSEQ multiplex PCR, and TCRdb holds only the in-frame ones, with some missing. The sample holds under 90,000 clones, about 90% seen once. Here the sequenced sample was peripheral blood, taken in the second trimester of pregnancy. The receptors shown here come from a female donor in good health, enrolled as a control in a pregnancy study.

J is TRBJ2-1 and V is TRBV5-1; perhaps TRBD1 as D (6 bases). Per germline, CDR1 SGHRS and CDR2 YFSETQ. Trimming removed 4 bases from V and 2 bases from J, with 13 bases in between. This CDR3 is built from 15 residues. CDR3 nucleotide sequence: TGCGCCAGCAGCACAGACAGGACGGCCTACAATGAGCAGTTCTTC. Amino acids: CASSTDRTAYNEQFF.

This rearrangement joins TRBV5-8 to TRBJ1-1; a possible D gene is TRBD1 (6 bases). CDR1 and CDR2 (germline): SGHTS, YDEGEE. V was trimmed by 3 bases and J by 0 bases, leaving 12 bases between them. CDR3 length equals 15 residues. CDR3: CASSWRGGMNTEAFF. CDR3 sequence (DNA): TGTGCCAGCAGCTGGCGGGGGGGCATGAACACTGAAGCTTTCTTT.

This clone was observed at least ten times. The chain recombines TRBV4-2 with TRBJ2-7; the D is unclear. Germline V lookup: CDR1 LGHNA, CDR2 YNFKEQ. This CDR3 region has 15 residues. V lost 0 bases, J lost 1 base, and 10 bases lay in between. The CDR3 loop reads CASSQDPKLSYEQYF. CDR3 bases: TGTGCCAGCAGCCAAGACCCCAAGCTATCCTACGAGCAGTACTTC.

The V gene is TRBV4-1, the J gene TRBJ1-2; D unclear. The CDR3 has 14 amino acids. Germline V gene sequence: CDR1 MGHRA, CDR2 YSYEKL. Trimming removed 3 bases at V and 2 bases at J, with 10 bases between. The CDR3 here is CASSHVPGNYGYTF. In DNA, the CDR3 is TGCGCCAGCAGCCACGTCCCCGGGAACTATGGCTACACCTTC.

The chain combines TRBV5-1 with TRBJ1-6; 8 bases align to TRBD1. Per germline, CDR1 SGHRS and CDR2 YFSETQ. This CDR3 has 14 amino acids. With V trimmed by 0 bases and J by 10 bases, 3 bases remained unmatched. The DNA for the CDR3 is TGCGCCAGCAGCTTGGGACAGGGGAAGTCACCCCTCCACTTT. Protein: CASSLGQGKSPLHF.

V and J are TRBV5-1 and TRBJ2-5; the match to TRBD2 covers 7 bases. V gave up 0 bases and J gave up 4 bases; unmatched junction bases: 3. The CDR3 is 14 amino acids. CDR1 and CDR2 (germline): SGHRS, YFSETQ. The CDR3 protein is CASSLGTGGETQYF. CDR3 DNA sequence: TGCGCCAGCAGCTTGGGGACGGGGGGAGAGACCCAGTACTTC.

The rearrangement links TRBV5-6 to TRBJ2-1; 11 bases map to TRBD2. Germline loops: CDR1 SGHDT, CDR2 YYEEEE. The ends lost 0 bases at V and 5 bases at J; junction bases unmatched: 4. This CDR3 comprises 16 residues. This CDR3 is CASSLVGTSGDNEQFF. The CDR3 nucleotides are TGTGCCAGCAGCTTGGTCGGGACTAGCGGAGACAATGAGCAGTTCTTC.

The chain couples TRBV27 to TRBJ2-1, with D tentatively TRBD1 (6 bases). The CDR3 is made up of 13 amino acids. Trimming pared 11 bases from V and 6 bases from J, leaving 17 bases between. Germline V CDR1 and CDR2: MNHEY, SMNVEV (reference sequence). DNA for the CDR3: TGTGCCTCAATGAGGACAGTTAGCAATGAGCAGTTCTTC. Translation gives CASMRTVSNEQFF.

To note about this clone: The CDR3 end shows no conserved phenylalanine or tryptophan, and so a read error is likely. Because the CDR3's place on the DNA is in doubt, the DNA is left out and the CDR3 is given as listed by TCRdb. The chain uses TRBV2 and TRBJ2-7; the DNA was not compared with TRBD2, the D call given in the table. The CDR3 adds up to 12 amino acids, both ends counted. Per the germline V gene, CDR1 is SNHLY and CDR2 is FYNNEI. This CDR3 reads CASSEGAGLGPL.

The chain carries TRBV6-5 and TRBJ2-7; possible D gene TRBD1, 5 bases. The CDR3 covers 14 residues. V gave up 5 bases and J gave up 3 bases, with 14 bases separating them. CDR1 and CDR2 from the germline V gene are MNHEY and SVGAGI. The CDR3 nucleotides read TGTGCCAGCAGTCACGACAGAGCCGGCTACGAGCAGTACTTC. Protein: CASSHDRAGYEQYF.

V is TRBV7-9 and J is TRBJ2-7; 7 positions agree with TRBD1. The V gene's germline CDR1 is SEHNR and CDR2 FQNEAQ (reference sequence). V dropped 5 bases and J dropped 1; count of bases not matched to a gene: 17. The CDR3 runs to 18 residues. The DNA for the CDR3 is TGTGCCAGCAGCCAAGTACAGGGGATTCGTATGGAATCCTACGAGCAGTACTTC. This gives the protein CASSQVQGIRMESYEQYF.

In this sample, this clone turned up once. The genes are TRBV12-5 and TRBJ2-7; tentative D call: TRBD1 (6 bases). The ends were cut back, 5 bases at V and 6 bases at J, with 8 bases in the middle. Per germline, CDR1 LGHNT and CDR2 FRNRAP. This CDR3 comprises 11 residues. In DNA form, the CDR3 reads TGTGCTAGTGGTAACAGGGTCGAGCAGTACTTC. Protein sequence: CASGNRVEQYF.

This chain connects TRBV5-5 to TRBJ2-5; a weak D match, TRBD2 (6 bases). With 4 bases removed from V and 2 bases from J, the gap between germline ends came to 12 bases. Germline CDR1 and CDR2: SGHKS and YYEKEE (reference sequence). This CDR3 region has 14 residues. Here the CDR3 reads CASSLWRGQETQYF. DNA for the CDR3: TGTGCCAGCAGCCTATGGCGGGGTCAAGAGACCCAGTACTTC.

This clone is a singleton in its sample. The chain links TRBV28 to TRBJ1-1, with D uncertain. The germline V and J ends were trimmed by 5 bases and 5 bases, with 6 bases remaining between them. The CDR3 consists of 11 residues. Germline V gene lookup returns CDR1 MDHEN and CDR2 SYDVKM. Written as DNA, the CDR3 is TGTGCCAGCAGTCAGACTACTGAAGCTTTCTTT. This codes for CASSQTTEAFF.

The chain links TRBV5-1 to TRBJ2-3, with 13 bases matching TRBD2. Germline V gives CDR1 SGHRS, CDR2 YFSETQ. J gave up 3 bases and V 3 bases, and 4 bases lay outside the gene matches. The CDR3 loop spans 16 amino acids. CDR3 sequence (DNA): TGCGCCAGCAGCTCAGGACTAGCGGGAGTTACAGATACGCAGTATTTT. It specifies CASSSGLAGVTDTQYF.

This chain joins TRBV6-1 and TRBJ1-2; 9 bases match TRBD1. The CDR3 is 13 amino acids. In germline, CDR1 is MNHNS, CDR2 SASEGT. The J segment lost 3 bases and the V segment lost 6 bases, leaving 2 bases of the junction unmatched. The CDR3 loop reads CASSRTGDYGYTF. CDR3 coding DNA: TGTGCCAGCAGCCGGACAGGGGACTATGGCTACACCTTC.

J is TRBJ2-1 and V is TRBV5-4; the match to TRBD2 covers 9 bases. The CDR3 runs to 13 residues. After removal of 5 bases from V and 8 bases from J, the junction contained 5 bases not matched to a gene. The germline gives CDR1 SGHNT, CDR2 YYREEE (reference sequence). For the CDR3, the DNA is TGTGCCAGCAGTTCAATAGCGGGAGATGAGCAGTTCTTC. It codes for CASSSIAGDEQFF.

V usage is TRBV7-9 and J usage is TRBJ2-3; TRBD2 aligns across 12 bases. The germline V gene has CDR1 SEHNR and CDR2 FQNEAQ (reference sequence). V shed 8 bases and J 2 bases; nucleotides not matched to a gene: 8. The CDR3 has 16 residues. CDR3 DNA sequence: TGTGCCAGCGGTTCACGACTAGCGGGGGACACAGATACGCAGTATTTT. Its protein is CASGSRLAGDTDTQYF. Supplemented by reference TRBV7-9 and TRBJ2-3, the full variable domain reads DTGVSQNPRHKITKRGQNVTFRCDPISEHNRLYWYRQTLGQGPEFLTYFQNEAQLEKSRLLSDRFSAERPKGSFSTLEIQRTEQGDSAMYLCASGSRLAGDTDTQYFGPGTRLTVL.

The gene calls are TRBV6-6 and TRBJ2-1; 11 nucleotides line up with TRBD2. Germline assignment: CDR1 MNHNY and CDR2 SVGAGI (reference sequence). This CDR3 is built from 15 residues. The V and J ends lost 3 bases and 6 bases, in that order; junction bases with no gene match: 4. The CDR3 nucleotides read TGTGCCAGCAGTTATCGGCTAGCGGGAGGCAATGAGCAGTTCTTC. This translates into CASSYRLAGGNEQFF.

The chain uses TRBV19 and TRBJ2-7; TRBD1 aligns across 10 bases. The J segment lost 3 bases and the V segment lost 5 bases, leaving 4 bases of the junction unmatched. The CDR3 is 14 residues long. The V gene's germline CDR1 is LNHDA and CDR2 SQIVND (reference sequence). The CDR3 here is CASSFGQGGYEQYF. In DNA, the CDR3 is TGTGCCAGTAGTTTCGGACAGGGGGGCTACGAGCAGTACTTC.

V and J are TRBV6-5 and TRBJ1-5; a weak D match, TRBD1 (5 bases). This CDR3 has 12 residues. Germline CDR1 and CDR2: MNHEY and SVGAGI. With 8 bases removed from V and 5 bases from J, the gap between germline ends came to 10 bases. Written as DNA, the CDR3 is TGTGCCAGCGAATCAGGGTATCAGCCCCAGCATTTT. It translates to CASESGYQPQHF.

The chain combines TRBV4-1 with TRBJ2-5; TRBD2 agrees at 7 bases. Germline-derived CDR1 and CDR2 are MGHRA and YSYEKL. The junction had 7 bases not matched to a gene; V was cut back by 4 bases and J by 5 bases. The CDR3 runs 14 residues. The CDR3 region has the DNA TGCGCCAGCAGCCTTGGACTAGTGGGGGAGACCCAGTACTTC. Its translation: CASSLGLVGETQYF.

This chain links TRBV28 with TRBJ2-1; D gene unclear. The CDR3 sequence is 16 residues long. The germline V gene encodes CDR1 MDHEN and CDR2 SYDVKM. The V gene lost 3 bases and the J gene lost 6 bases, with 18 bases spanning the gap. Written as DNA, the CDR3 is TGTGCCAGCAGTTTTCGCCTGGGCCCGATTGTCAATGAGCAGTTCTTC. It specifies CASSFRLGPIVNEQFF.

This sequence joins TRBV7-9 and TRBJ2-7, with 7 bases fitting TRBD1. The CDR3 covers 15 residues. Germline values: CDR1 SEHNR, CDR2 FQNEAQ (reference sequence). V dropped 5 bases and J dropped 5; count of bases not matched to a gene: 12. The CDR3 sequence is CASSEGRQGVDEQYF. CDR3 nucleotide sequence: TGTGCCAGCAGCGAGGGCCGGCAGGGGGTGGACGAGCAGTACTTC.

The rearrangement links TRBV2 to TRBJ1-3; D possibly corresponds to TRBD1 (5 bases). Germline loops: CDR1 SNHLY, CDR2 FYNNEI. CDR3 length equals 16 residues. V was cut by 0 bases and J by 2 bases, with 11 bases left in between. The CDR3 protein is CASSEALGGTGNTIYF. CDR3 nucleotides: TGTGCCAGCAGTGAAGCGCTGGGGGGAACTGGAAACACCATATATTTT.

This clone appeared a single time. V is TRBV9 and J is TRBJ2-3; 7 bases are shared with TRBD1. CDR1 SGDLS and CDR2 YYNGEE come from the germline V gene. V lost 3 bases and J lost 3; bases outside the gene matches: 10. The CDR3 is 16 residues long. The CDR3 loop is CASSANRGRITDTQYF. The CDR3 bases are TGTGCCAGCAGCGCAAACAGGGGTAGAATTACAGATACGCAGTATTTT.

This chain joins TRBV7-8 and TRBJ2-2; 7 bases map to TRBD2. The CDR3 runs to 15 residues. Germline V gives CDR1 SGHVS, CDR2 FQNEAQ. Unmatched junction bases numbered 3, after V lost 5 bases and J lost 0 bases. CDR3 loop: CASSPGTTNTGELFF. The CDR3 bases are TGTGCCAGCAGCCCCGGGACTACGAACACCGGGGAGCTGTTTTTT. Combining the CDR3 with reference TRBV7-8 and TRBJ2-2 gives the whole variable domain GAGVSQSPRYKVAKRGQDVALRCDPISGHVSLFWYQQALGQGPEFLTYFQNEAQLDKSGLPSDRFFAERPEGSVSTLKIQRTQQEDSAVYLCASSPGTTNTGELFFGEGSRLTVL.

V gene TRBV4-1 combines with J gene TRBJ2-3, with 8 bases lining up with TRBD1. V shed 3 bases and J 2 bases; nucleotides not matched to a gene: 7. Germline CDR1 and CDR2: MGHRA and YSYEKL. CDR3 length: 16 residues. CDR3 in amino acids: CASSHGQDRATDTQYF. In nucleotides, the CDR3 is TGCGCCAGCAGCCACGGCCAGGACAGGGCCACAGATACGCAGTATTTT.

The chain recombines TRBV5-4 with TRBJ2-7, with D tentatively TRBD2 (7 bases). Germline values: CDR1 SGHNT, CDR2 YYREEE (reference sequence). The V and J ends lost 4 bases and 4 bases respectively, with 15 bases between them. The CDR3 consists of 14 residues. This CDR3 is CASSTGGGGYEQYF. CDR3 in DNA: TGTGCCAGCAGCACCGGGGGCGGGGGTTACGAGCAGTACTTC.

This chain connects TRBV28 to TRBJ2-3; 8 bases are shared with TRBD2. CDR3 length: 15 amino acids. The junction had 3 bases not matched to a gene; V was cut back by 3 bases and J by 1 base. CDR1 MDHEN and CDR2 SYDVKM come from the germline V gene. CDR3 nucleotides: TGTGCCAGCAGTTTCGGAGCGGGAGGCACAGATACGCAGTATTTT. Its protein is CASSFGAGGTDTQYF.